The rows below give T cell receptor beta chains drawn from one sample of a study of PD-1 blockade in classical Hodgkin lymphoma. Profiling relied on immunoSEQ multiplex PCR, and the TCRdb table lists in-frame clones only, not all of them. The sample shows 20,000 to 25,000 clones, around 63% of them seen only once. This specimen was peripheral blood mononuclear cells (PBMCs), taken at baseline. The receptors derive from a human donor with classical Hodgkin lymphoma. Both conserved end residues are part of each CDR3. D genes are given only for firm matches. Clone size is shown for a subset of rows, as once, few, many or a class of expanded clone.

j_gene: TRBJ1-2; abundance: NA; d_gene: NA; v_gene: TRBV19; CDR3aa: CASTPWGSNYGYTF; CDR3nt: TGTGCCAGTACCCCCTGGGGATCTAACTATGGCTACACCTTC
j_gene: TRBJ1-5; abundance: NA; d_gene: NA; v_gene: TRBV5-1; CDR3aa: CASSSGHPNQPQHF; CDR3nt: TGCGCCAGCAGCTCCGGACACCCCAATCAGCCCCAGCATTTT
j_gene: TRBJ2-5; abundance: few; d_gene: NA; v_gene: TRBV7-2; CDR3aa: CASSFRVETQYF; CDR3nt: TGTGCCAGCAGCTTCAGGGTGGAGACCCAGTACTTC
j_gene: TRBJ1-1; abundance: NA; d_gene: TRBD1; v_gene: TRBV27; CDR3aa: CASSLSLGGLNTEAFF; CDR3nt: TGTGCCAGCAGTTTGTCTCTAGGGGGCCTGAACACTGAAGCTTTCTTT
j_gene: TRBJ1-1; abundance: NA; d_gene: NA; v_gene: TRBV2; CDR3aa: CASSGYVNTEAFF; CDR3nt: TGTGCCAGCAGTGGGTACGTGAACACTGAAGCTTTCTTT
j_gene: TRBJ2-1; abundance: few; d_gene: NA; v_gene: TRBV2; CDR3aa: CASSDRDTSYNEQFF; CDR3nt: TGTGCCAGCAGCGACCGGGACACTTCCTACAATGAGCAGTTCTTC
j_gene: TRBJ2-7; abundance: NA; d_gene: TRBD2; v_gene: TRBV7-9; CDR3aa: CASSLKVAGAFYEQYF; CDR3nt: TGTGCCAGCAGCTTAAAGGTAGCGGGGGCGTTTTACGAGCAGTACTTC
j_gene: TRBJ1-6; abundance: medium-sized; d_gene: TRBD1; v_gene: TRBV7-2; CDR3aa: CASSLVTGGDNSPLHF; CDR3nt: TGTGCCAGCAGCTTAGTAACAGGGGGGGATAATTCACCCCTCCACTTT
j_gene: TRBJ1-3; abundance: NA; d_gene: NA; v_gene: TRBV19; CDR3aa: CASSIDPQTASDGNTIYF; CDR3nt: TGTGCCAGTAGTATAGACCCTCAGACTGCCTCAGATGGAAACACCATATATTTT
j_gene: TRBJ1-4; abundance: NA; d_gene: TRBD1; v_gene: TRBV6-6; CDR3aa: CASSFGTGGEKLFF; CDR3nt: TGTGCCAGCAGTTTCGGGACAGGTGGTGAAAAACTGTTTTTT
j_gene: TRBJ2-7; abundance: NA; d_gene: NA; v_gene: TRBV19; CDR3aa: CASGTKSSYEQYF; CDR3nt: TGTGCCAGCGGGACAAAATCTTCCTACGAGCAGTACTTC
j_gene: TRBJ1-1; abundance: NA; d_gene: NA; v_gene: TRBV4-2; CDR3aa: CASSHTGIPMNTEAFF; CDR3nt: TGTGCCAGCAGCCATACAGGGATCCCCATGAACACTGAAGCTTTCTTT
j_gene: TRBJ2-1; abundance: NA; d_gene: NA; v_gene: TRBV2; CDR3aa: CASALSSVSSYNEQFF; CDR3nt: TGTGCCAGCGCCTTGAGCTCCGTAAGCTCCTACAATGAGCAGTTCTTC
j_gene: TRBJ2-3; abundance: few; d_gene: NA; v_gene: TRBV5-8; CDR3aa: CASSLPGAGTDTQYF; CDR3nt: TGTGCCAGCAGCTTGCCGGGGGCAGGCACAGATACGCAGTATTTT
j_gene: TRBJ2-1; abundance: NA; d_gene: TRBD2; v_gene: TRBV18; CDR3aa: CASSGAGTSPNEQFF; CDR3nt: TGTGCCAGCTCAGGCGCCGGGACTAGCCCCAATGAGCAGTTCTTC
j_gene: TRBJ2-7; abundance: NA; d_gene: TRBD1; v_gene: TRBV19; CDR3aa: CASSADQGAGQYF; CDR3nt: TGTGCCAGTAGCGCCGACCAGGGGGCTGGGCAGTACTTC
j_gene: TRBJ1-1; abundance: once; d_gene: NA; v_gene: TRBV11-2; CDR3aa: CASMLNPNSMNTEAFF; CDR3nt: TGTGCCAGCATGCTCAACCCAAACTCCATGAACACTGAAGCTTTCTTT